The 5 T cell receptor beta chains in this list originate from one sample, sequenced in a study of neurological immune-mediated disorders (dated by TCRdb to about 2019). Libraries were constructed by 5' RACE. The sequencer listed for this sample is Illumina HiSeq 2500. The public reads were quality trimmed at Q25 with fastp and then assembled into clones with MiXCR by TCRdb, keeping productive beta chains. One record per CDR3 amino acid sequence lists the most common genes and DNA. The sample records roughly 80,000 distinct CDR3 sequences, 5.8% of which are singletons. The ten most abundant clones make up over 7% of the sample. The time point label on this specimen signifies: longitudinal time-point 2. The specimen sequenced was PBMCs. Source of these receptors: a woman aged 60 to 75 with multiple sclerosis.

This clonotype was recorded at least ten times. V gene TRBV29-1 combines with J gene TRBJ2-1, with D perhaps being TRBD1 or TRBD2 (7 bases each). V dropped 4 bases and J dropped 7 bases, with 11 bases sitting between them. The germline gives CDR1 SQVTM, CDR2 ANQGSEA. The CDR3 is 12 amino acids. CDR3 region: CSVVQGGNEQFF. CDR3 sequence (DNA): TGCAGCGTTGTTCAGGGGGGGAATGAGCAGTTCTTC.

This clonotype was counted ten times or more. CDR3 protein: CASSLQAGKQETQYF. Here the CDR3 DNA reads TGTGCCAGCAGCTTACAGGCGGGGAAACAAGAGACCCAGTACTTC. The V gene is TRBV7-2, the J gene TRBJ2-5; the D gene is possibly TRBD2 (6 bases). The V end was cut by 2 bases, the J end by 2 bases, with 12 bases between. The CDR3 is 15 amino acids. Per the germline V gene, CDR1 is SGHTA and CDR2 is FQGNSA. The full variable domain, rest sourced from reference TRBV7-2 and TRBJ2-5, is GAGVSQSPSNKVTEKGKDVELRCDPISGHTALYWYRQSLGQGLEFLIYFQGNSAPDKSGLPSDRFSAERTGGSVSTLTIQRTQQEDSAVYLCASSLQAGKQETQYFGPGTRLLVL.

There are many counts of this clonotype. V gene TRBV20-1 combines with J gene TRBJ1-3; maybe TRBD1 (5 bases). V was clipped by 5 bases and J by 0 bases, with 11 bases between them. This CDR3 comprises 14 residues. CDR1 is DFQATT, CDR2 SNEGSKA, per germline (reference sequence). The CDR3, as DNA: TGCAGTGCTGGTCGGGGGAGCTCTGGAAACACCATATATTTT. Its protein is CSAGRGSSGNTIYF.

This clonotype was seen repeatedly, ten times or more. This CDR3 reads CASSPQGVGEQFF. The CDR3 bases are TGTGCCAGCAGTCCACAGGGGGTGGGGGAGCAGTTCTTC. J is TRBJ2-1 and V is TRBV6-2 or TRBV6-3; TRBD1 agrees at 8 bases. The junction had 7 bases not matched to a gene; V was cut back by 5 bases and J by 10 bases. The CDR3 spans 13 residues. The germline V gene has CDR1 MNHEY and CDR2 SVGEGT.

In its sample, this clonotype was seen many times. This CDR3 is CASSPARGGGTEAFF. DNA of the CDR3: TGCGCCAGCAGCCCGGCGAGAGGGGGTGGCACTGAAGCTTTCTTT. This chain uses TRBV5-1 with TRBJ1-1; D might be TRBD1 (6 bases). Trimming left V 4 bases short and J 4 bases short, with 17 bases between. This CDR3 spans 15 amino acids. Germline CDR1 and CDR2: SGHRS and YFSETQ.